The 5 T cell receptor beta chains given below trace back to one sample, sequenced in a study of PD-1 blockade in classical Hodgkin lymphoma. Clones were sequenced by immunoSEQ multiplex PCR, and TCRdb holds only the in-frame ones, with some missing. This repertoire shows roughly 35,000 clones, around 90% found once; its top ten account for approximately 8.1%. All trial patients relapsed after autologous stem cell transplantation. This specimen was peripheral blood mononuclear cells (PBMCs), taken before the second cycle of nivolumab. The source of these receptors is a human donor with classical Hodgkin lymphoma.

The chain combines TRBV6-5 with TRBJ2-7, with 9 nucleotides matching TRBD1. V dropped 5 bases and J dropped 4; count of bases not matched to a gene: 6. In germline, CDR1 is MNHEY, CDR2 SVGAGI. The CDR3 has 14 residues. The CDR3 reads CASSNDRGTYEQYF. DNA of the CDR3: TGTGCCAGCAGTAACGACAGGGGGACGTACGAGCAGTACTTC.

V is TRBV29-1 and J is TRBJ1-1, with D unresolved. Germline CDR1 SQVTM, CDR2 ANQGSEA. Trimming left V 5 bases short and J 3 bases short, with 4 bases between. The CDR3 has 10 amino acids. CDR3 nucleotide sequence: TGCAGCGTTTCAGACACTGAAGCTTTCTTT. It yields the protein CSVSDTEAFF.

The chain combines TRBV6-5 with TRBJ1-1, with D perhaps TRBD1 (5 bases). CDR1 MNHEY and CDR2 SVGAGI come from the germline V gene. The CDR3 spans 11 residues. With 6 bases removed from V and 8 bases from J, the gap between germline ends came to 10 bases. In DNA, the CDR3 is TGTGCCAGCAGCTGGGACGGGGAAGCTTTCTTT. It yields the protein CASSWDGEAFF.

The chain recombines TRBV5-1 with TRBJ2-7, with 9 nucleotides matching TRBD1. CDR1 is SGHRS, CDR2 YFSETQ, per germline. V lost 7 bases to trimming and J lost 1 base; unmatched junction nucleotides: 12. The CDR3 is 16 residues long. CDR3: CASGIDRDRGSYEQYF. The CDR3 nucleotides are TGCGCCAGCGGTATCGATAGAGACAGGGGGTCCTACGAGCAGTACTTC.

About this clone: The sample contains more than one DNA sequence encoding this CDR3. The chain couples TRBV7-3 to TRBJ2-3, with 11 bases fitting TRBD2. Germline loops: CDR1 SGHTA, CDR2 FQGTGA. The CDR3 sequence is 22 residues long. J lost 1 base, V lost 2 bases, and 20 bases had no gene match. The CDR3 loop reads CASSLEAVYIAGGPRGTDTQYF. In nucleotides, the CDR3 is TGTGCCAGCAGCTTAGAAGCGGTCTATATAGCGGGAGGGCCTCGAGGCACAGATACGCAGTATTTT.